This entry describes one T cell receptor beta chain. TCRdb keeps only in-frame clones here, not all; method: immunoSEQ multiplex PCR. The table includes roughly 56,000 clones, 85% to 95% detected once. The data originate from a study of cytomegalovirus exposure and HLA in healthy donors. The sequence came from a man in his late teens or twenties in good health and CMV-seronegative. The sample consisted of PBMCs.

The CDR3 nucleotides are TGTGCCAGCAGCAAAGGGAGGGCGGGGATTAGCGGGATCGCCTACGAGCAGTACTTC. Residues: CASSKGRAGISGIAYEQYF. The chain carries TRBV21-1 and TRBJ2-7; the tabulated D call, TRBD2, remains unverified against the DNA. TRBV21-1 is a pseudogene. The CDR3 has 19 amino acids.